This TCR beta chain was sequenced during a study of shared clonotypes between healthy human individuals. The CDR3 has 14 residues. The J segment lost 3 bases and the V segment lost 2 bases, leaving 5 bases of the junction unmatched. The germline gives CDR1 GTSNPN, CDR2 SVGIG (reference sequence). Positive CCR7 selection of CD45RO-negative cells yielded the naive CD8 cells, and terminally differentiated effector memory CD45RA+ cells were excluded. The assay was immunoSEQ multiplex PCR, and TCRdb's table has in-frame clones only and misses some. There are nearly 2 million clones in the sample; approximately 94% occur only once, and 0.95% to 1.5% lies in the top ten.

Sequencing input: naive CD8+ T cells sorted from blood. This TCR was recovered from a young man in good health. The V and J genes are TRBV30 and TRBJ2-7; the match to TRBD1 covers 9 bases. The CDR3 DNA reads TGTGCCTGGAGTTTTGGACAGGGGAACTACGAGCAGTACTTC. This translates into CAWSFGQGNYEQYF.